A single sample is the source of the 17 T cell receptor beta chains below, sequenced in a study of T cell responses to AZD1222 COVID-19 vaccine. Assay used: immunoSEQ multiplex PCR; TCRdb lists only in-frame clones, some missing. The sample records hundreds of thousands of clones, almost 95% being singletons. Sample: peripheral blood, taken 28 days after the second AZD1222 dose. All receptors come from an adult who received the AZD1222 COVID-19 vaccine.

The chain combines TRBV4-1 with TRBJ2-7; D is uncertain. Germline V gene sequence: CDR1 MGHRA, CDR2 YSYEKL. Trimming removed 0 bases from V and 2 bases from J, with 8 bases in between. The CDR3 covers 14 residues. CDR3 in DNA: TGCGCCAGCAGCCAAGATGCTGGGCCCTACGAGCAGTACTTC. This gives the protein CASSQDAGPYEQYF.

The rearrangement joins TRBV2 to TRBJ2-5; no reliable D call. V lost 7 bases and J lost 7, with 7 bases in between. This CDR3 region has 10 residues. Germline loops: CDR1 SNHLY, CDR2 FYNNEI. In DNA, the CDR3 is TGTGCCAGCAAAGAGAGGACCCAGTACTTC. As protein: CASKERTQYF. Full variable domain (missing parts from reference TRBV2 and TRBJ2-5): EPEVTQTPSHQVTQMGQEVILRCVPISNHLYFYWYRQILGQKVEFLVSFYNNEISEKSEIFDDQFSVERPDGSNFTLKIRSTKLEDSAMYFCASKERTQYFGPGTRLLVL.

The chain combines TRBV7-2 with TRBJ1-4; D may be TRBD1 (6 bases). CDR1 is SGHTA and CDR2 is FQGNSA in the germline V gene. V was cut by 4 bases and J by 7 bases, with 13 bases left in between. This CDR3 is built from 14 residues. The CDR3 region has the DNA TGTGCCAGCAGCTCCAAAGGGGGTATTGAAAAACTGTTTTTT. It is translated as CASSSKGGIEKLFF.

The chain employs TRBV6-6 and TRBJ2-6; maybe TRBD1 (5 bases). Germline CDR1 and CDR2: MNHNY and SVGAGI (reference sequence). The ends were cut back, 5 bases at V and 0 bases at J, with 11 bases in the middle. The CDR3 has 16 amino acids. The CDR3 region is CASSRPTGSGANVLTF. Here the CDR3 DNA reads TGTGCCAGCAGTCGACCAACAGGCTCTGGGGCCAACGTCCTGACTTTC.

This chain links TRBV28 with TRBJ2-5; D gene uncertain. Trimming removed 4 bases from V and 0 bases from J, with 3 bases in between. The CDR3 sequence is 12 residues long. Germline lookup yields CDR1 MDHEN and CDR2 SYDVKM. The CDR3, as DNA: TGTGCCAGCAGTTCAAACCAAGAGACCCAGTACTTC. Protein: CASSSNQETQYF.

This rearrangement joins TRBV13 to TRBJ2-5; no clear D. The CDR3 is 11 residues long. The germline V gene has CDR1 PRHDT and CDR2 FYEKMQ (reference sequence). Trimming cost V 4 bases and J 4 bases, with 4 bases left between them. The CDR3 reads CASSSGETQYF. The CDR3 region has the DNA TGTGCCAGCAGCTCAGGAGAGACCCAGTACTTC.

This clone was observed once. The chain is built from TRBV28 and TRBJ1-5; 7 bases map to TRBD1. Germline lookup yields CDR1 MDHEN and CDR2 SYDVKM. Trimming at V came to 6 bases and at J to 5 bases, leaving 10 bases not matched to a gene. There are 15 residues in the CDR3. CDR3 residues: CASSPGQLTDQPQHF. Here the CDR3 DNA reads TGTGCCAGCAGCCCGGGACAGTTAACCGATCAGCCCCAGCATTTT.

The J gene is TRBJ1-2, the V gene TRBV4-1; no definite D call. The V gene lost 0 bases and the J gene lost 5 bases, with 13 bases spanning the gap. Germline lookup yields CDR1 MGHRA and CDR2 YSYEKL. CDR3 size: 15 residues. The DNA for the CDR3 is TGCGCCAGCAGCCAAGACCCAGCAGCCCCTTATGGCTACACCTTC. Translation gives CASSQDPAAPYGYTF.

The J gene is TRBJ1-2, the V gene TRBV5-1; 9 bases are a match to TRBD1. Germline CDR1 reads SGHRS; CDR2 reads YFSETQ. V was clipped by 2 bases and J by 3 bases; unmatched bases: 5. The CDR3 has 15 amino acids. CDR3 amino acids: CASSFGTGLDYGYTF. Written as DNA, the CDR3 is TGCGCCAGCAGCTTCGGGACAGGGTTGGACTATGGCTACACCTTC.

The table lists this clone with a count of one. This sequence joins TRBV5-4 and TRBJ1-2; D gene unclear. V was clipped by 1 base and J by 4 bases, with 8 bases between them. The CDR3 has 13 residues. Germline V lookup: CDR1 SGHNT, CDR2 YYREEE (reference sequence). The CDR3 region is CASSLSEGYGYTF. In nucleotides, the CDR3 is TGTGCCAGCAGCTTGTCAGAGGGCTATGGCTACACCTTC.

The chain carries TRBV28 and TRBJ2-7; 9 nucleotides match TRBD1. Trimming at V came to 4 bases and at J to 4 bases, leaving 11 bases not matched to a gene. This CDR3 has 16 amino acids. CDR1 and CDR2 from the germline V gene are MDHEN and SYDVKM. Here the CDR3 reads CASSSPQGQGIYEQYF. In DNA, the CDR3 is TGTGCCAGCAGTTCCCCCCAGGGACAGGGAATTTACGAGCAGTACTTC.

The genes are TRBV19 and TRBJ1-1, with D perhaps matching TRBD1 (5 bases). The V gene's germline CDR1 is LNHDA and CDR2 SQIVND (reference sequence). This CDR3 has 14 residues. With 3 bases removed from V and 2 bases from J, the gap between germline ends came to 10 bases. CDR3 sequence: CASSMGRANTEAFF. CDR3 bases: TGTGCCAGTAGTATGGGCAGGGCTAACACTGAAGCTTTCTTT.

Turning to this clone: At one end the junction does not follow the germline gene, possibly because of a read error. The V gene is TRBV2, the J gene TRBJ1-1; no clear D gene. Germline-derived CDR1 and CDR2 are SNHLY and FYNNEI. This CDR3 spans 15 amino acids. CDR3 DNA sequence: TGTGCCAGCACACCCTCCGGACGGCCGAACGCTGAAGCTTTCTTT. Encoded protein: CASTPSGRPNAEAFF.

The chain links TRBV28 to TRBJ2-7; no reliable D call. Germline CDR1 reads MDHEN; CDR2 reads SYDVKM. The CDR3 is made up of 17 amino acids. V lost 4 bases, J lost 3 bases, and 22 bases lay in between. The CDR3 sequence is CASSYPPSPLGRYEQYF. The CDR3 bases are TGTGCCAGCAGTTATCCCCCATCACCCCTCGGCCGCTACGAGCAGTACTTC.

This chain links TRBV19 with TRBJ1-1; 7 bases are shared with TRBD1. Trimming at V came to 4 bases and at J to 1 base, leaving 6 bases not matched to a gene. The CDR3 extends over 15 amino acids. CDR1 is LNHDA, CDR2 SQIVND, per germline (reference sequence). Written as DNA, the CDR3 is TGTGCCAGTAGTAGAACAGGGGTGGGGAACACTGAAGCTTTCTTT. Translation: CASSRTGVGNTEAFF.

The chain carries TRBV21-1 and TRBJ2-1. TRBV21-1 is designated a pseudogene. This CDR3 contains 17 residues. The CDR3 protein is CASSKYGASDSYNEQFF. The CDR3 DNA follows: TGTGCCAGCAGCAAATATGGTGCCTCGGACTCCTACAATGAGCAGTTCTTC.

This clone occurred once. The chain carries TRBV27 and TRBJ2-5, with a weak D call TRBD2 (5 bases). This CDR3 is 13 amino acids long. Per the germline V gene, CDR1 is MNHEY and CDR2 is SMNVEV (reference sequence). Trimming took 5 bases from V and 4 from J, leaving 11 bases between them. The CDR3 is CASSPPEGETQYF. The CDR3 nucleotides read TGTGCCAGCAGTCCCCCAGAGGGAGAGACCCAGTACTTC.